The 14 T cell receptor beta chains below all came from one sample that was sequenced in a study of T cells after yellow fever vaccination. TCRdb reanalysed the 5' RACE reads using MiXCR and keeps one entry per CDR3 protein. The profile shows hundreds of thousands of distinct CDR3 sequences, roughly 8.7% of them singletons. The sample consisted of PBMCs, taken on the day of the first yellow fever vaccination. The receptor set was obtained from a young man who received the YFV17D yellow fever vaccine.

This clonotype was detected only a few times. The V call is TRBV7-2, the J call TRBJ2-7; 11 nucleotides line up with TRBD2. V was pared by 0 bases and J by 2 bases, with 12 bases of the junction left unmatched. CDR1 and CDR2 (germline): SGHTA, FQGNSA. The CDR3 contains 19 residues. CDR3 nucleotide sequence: TGTGCCAGCAGCTTAGCCGCTAGCGGGGGGTCCGAGGGCACCTACGAGCAGTACGTC. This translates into CASSLAASGGSEGTYEQYV.

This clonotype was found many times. CDR3 in amino acids: CASHAAYNEQFF. Written as DNA, the CDR3 is TGTGCCAGCCACGCGGCTTACAATGAGCAGTTCTTC. This rearrangement joins TRBV7-9 to TRBJ2-1; D is ambiguous. The CDR3 length is 12 residues. Germline CDR1 and CDR2: SEHNR and FQNEAQ (reference sequence). The V and J ends lost 8 bases and 4 bases respectively, with 9 bases between them. Together with reference TRBV7-9 and TRBJ2-1, the CDR3 gives the full variable domain: DTGVSQNPRHKITKRGQNVTFRCDPISEHNRLYWYRQTLGQGPEFLTYFQNEAQLEKSRLLSDRFSAERPKGSFSTLEIQRTEQGDSAMYLCASHAAYNEQFFGPGTRLTVL.

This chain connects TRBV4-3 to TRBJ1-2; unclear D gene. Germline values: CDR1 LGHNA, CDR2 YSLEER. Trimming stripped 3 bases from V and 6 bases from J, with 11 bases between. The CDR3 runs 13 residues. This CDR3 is CASSQWAADGYTF. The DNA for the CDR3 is TGCGCCAGCAGCCAGTGGGCAGCTGATGGCTACACCTTC.

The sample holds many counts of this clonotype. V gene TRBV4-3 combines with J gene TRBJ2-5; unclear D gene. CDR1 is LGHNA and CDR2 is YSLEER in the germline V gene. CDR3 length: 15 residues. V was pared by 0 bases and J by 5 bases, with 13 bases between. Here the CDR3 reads CASSQDRVVWETQYF. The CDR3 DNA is TGCGCCAGCAGCCAAGATAGGGTGGTGTGGGAGACCCAGTACTTC.

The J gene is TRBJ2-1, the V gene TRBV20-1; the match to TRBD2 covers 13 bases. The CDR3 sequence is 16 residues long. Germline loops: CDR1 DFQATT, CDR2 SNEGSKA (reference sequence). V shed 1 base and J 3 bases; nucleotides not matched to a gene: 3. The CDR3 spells CSARGLAGGNYNEQFF. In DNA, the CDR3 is TGCAGTGCTAGAGGACTAGCGGGGGGCAACTACAATGAGCAGTTCTTC.

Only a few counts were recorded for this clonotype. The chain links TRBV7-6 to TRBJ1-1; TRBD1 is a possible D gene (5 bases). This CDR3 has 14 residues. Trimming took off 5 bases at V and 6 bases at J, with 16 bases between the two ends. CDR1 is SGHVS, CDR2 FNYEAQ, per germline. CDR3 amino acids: CASSRAEGRPEAFF. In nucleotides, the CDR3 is TGTGCCAGCAGCCGGGCGGAGGGGCGGCCTGAAGCTTTCTTT.

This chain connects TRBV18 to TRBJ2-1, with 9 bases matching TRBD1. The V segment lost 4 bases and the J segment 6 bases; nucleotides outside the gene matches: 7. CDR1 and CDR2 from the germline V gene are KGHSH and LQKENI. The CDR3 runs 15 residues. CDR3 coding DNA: TGTGCCAGCTCACAAATCACAGGGGGCCGCAATGAGCAGTTCTTC. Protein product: CASSQITGGRNEQFF.

Written as DNA, the CDR3 is TGCGCCAGCAGCTCGTTTTCCGGACTAGTTGTCGATGAGCAGTTCTTC. Its translation is CASSSFSGLVVDEQFF. The chain has TRBV5-1 and TRBJ2-1; TRBD2 matches 7 bases. CDR3 length: 16 residues. Germline trimming cut 3 bases from V and 8 bases from J; bases unmatched to any gene: 14. Germline CDR1 SGHRS, CDR2 YFSETQ.

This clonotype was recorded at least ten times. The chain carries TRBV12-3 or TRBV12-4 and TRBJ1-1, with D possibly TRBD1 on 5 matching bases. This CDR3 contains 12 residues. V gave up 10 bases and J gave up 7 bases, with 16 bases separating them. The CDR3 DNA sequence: TGTGCCAACGGGTGGGGCTCTGGTGAAGCTTTCTTT. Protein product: CANGWGSGEAFF.

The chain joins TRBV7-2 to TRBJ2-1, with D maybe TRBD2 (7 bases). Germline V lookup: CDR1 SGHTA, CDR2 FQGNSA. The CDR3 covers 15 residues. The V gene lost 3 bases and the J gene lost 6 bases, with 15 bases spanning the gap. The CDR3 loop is CASSLGGATSNEQFF. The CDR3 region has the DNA TGTGCCAGCAGCTTGGGGGGGGCCACCTCCAATGAGCAGTTCTTC.

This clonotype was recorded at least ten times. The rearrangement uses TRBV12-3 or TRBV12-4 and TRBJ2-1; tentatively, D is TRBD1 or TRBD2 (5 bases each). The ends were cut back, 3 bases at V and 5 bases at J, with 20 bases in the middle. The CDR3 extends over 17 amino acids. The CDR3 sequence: CASSFAGSGLRNNEQFF. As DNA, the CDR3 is TGTGCCAGCAGTTTTGCAGGGAGCGGCCTAAGGAACAATGAGCAGTTCTTC.

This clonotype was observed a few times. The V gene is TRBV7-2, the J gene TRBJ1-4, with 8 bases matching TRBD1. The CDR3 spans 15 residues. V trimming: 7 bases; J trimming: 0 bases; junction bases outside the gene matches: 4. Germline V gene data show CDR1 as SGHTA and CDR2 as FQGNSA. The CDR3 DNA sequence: TGTGCCAGCAACGGACAGGGAGCAACTAATGAAAAACTGTTTTTT. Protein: CASNGQGATNEKLFF.

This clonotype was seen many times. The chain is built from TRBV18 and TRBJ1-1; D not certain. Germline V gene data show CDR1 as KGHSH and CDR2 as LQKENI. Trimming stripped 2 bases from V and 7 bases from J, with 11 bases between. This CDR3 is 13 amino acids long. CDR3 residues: CASSPNPGNEAFF. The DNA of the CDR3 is TGTGCCAGCTCACCAAATCCAGGCAATGAAGCTTTCTTT.

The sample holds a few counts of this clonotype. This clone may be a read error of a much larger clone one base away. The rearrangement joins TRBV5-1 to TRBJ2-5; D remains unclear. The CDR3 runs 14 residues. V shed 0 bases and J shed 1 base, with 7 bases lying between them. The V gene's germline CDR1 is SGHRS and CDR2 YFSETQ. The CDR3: CASSLGRPQETQYF. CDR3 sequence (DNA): TGCGCCAGCAGCTTGGGACGGCCCCAAGAGACCCAGTACTTC. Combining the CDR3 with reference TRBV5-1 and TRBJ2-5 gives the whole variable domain KAGVTQTPRYLIKTRGQQVTLSCSPISGHRSVSWYQQTPGQGLQFLFEYFSETQRNKGNFPGRFSGRQFSNSRSEMNVSTLELGDSALYLCASSLGRPQETQYFGPGTRLLVL.